This TCR beta chain was recovered during a study of blood T cell repertoires in COVID-19. On the study more broadly: Sources were T cells, B-cell-depleted T cells, or PBMCs; the material itself was cDNA or gDNA.

J was trimmed by 5 bases and V by 3 bases; bases with no gene match: 13. This CDR3 region has 16 residues. Germline CDR1 reads DFQATT; CDR2 reads SNEGSKA (reference sequence). The data were produced by immunoSEQ multiplex PCR, yet TCRdb's version contains in-frame clones alone and is incomplete. Of under 200,000 clones listed, about 85% are singletons. The chain couples TRBV20-1 to TRBJ2-3; 8 nucleotides agree with TRBD2. The TCR originated in a woman older than 75 with acute or convalescent COVID-19. Specimen: peripheral blood. The CDR3 sequence: CSASGPSGRIRDTQYF. CDR3 in DNA: TGCAGTGCTAGTGGGCCCAGCGGGAGAATCAGAGATACGCAGTATTTT.